The 9 T cell receptor beta chains below come from one sample, sequenced in a study of PD-L1 blockade in urothelial cancer (dated by TCRdb to the late 2010s). What the time point label conveys for this sample: peripheral blood 6 weeks after treatment start. The library came from the immunoSEQ multiplex PCR assay. TCRdb took this table from immuneACCESS and kept in-frame rearrangements with V and J called. Such tables lack part of the clones; where checked against another copy, unresolved V genes explain under half of the gap, and the rest is unexplained. In this sample the table shows around 110,000 clones, more than 85% of which occur a single time. Around 3.7% of the sample rests with the top ten. This specimen consisted of PBMCs, obtained around atezolizumab (anti-PD-L1) treatment. All receptors derive from a man between 60 and 75 years old with urothelial cancer.

The gene calls are TRBV2 and TRBJ1-5, with unresolved D. The germline V and J ends were trimmed by 8 bases and 2 bases, with 10 bases remaining between them. The CDR3 spans 13 residues. Germline CDR1 reads SNHLY; CDR2 reads FYNNEI. CDR3 loop: CASHVLGNQPQHF. The CDR3 DNA sequence: TGTGCCAGCCACGTTTTAGGCAATCAGCCCCAGCATTTT.

The chain employs TRBV5-1 and TRBJ2-1; D call uncertain. The V and J ends lost 1 base and 7 bases respectively, with 9 bases between them. The germline gives CDR1 SGHRS, CDR2 YFSETQ. The CDR3 is 13 amino acids. In DNA, the CDR3 is TGCGCCAGCAGCTTGACGAGATTGAATGAGCAGTTCTTC. Translation: CASSLTRLNEQFF.

The rearrangement uses TRBV19 and TRBJ2-1, with 7 bases fitting TRBD2. The CDR3 has 16 residues. Germline V lookup: CDR1 LNHDA, CDR2 SQIVND (reference sequence). The trim removed 5 bases at V and 4 bases at J, leaving 11 bases unmatched. This CDR3 is CASSPRGDVRYNEQFF. The CDR3 DNA is TGTGCCAGTAGTCCCCGGGGGGACGTTCGGTACAATGAGCAGTTCTTC. The full variable domain, in which reference TRBV19 and TRBJ2-1 provide the parts outside the CDR3, is DGGITQSPKYLFRKEGQNVTLSCEQNLNHDAMYWYRQDPGQGLRLIYYSQIVNDFQKGDIAEGYSVSREKKESFPLTVTSAQKNPTAFYLCASSPRGDVRYNEQFFGPGTRLTVL.

The chain uses TRBV28 and TRBJ2-7; 7 bases match TRBD1. The germline V gene encodes CDR1 MDHEN and CDR2 SYDVKM. J lost 1 base, V lost 6 bases, and 6 bases had no gene match. This CDR3 region has 14 residues. CDR3 residues: CASSRRTGSYEQYF. CDR3 sequence (DNA): TGTGCCAGCAGCCGAAGGACAGGTTCCTACGAGCAGTACTTC.

The V and J genes are TRBV6-5 and TRBJ2-6; D remains ambiguous. Germline-derived CDR1 and CDR2 are MNHEY and SVGAGI. CDR3 length: 15 residues. With 4 bases removed from V and 4 bases from J, the gap between germline ends came to 11 bases. In DNA form, the CDR3 reads TGTGCCAGCAGTTCGCCGGGTGGCGGGGCCAACGTCCTGACTTTC. It translates to CASSSPGGGANVLTF.

The chain recombines TRBV5-4 with TRBJ2-5, with 8 positions matching TRBD2. CDR1 and CDR2 (germline): SGHNT, YYREEE (reference sequence). The CDR3 is 17 amino acids. V lost 0 bases and J lost 1; bases outside the gene matches: 8. The CDR3: CASSLAGSGVGQETQYF. The CDR3 DNA reads as TGTGCCAGCAGCTTGGCCGGTAGCGGGGTGGGCCAAGAGACCCAGTACTTC.

The CDR3 sequence: CASRVQGGGTEAFF. The DNA for the CDR3 is TGTGCCAGCAGGGTACAGGGGGGAGGCACTGAAGCTTTCTTT. This chain uses TRBV2 with TRBJ1-1, with TRBD1 matching over 8 bases. The V segment lost 6 bases and the J segment 4 bases; nucleotides outside the gene matches: 7. Per germline, CDR1 SNHLY and CDR2 FYNNEI. The CDR3 loop spans 14 amino acids.

The chain combines TRBV5-1 with TRBJ2-1; TRBD2 matches 13 bases. The CDR3 totals 16 residues. Germline values: CDR1 SGHRS, CDR2 YFSETQ. Unmatched junction bases numbered 5, after V lost 2 bases and J lost 6 bases. The CDR3 reads CASSFTGLAGVNEQFF. CDR3 sequence (DNA): TGCGCCAGCAGCTTCACAGGACTAGCGGGAGTCAATGAGCAGTTCTTC.

This clone appeared a few times. J is TRBJ2-7 and V is TRBV2, with TRBD1 matching over 9 bases. Losses at the gene ends were 7 bases for V and 0 bases for J; bases not matched to a gene: 4. The germline V gene has CDR1 SNHLY and CDR2 FYNNEI. CDR3 length: 14 amino acids. CDR3 amino acids: CASIKTGGSYEQYF. CDR3 nucleotides: TGTGCCAGCATTAAGACAGGGGGCTCCTACGAGCAGTACTTC.